What follows describes a single T cell receptor (beta chain). Method: immunoSEQ multiplex PCR; TCRdb's copy keeps in-frame clones and lacks some. The table records 210,000 or so clones, 80% of them present only once. Participant-reported clinical history was the basis for cohort assignment. These data belong to a study of blood T cell repertoires in COVID-19. The CDR3 consists of 14 residues. From germline, CDR1 is SGHVS and CDR2 FNYEAQ. J was trimmed by 2 bases and V by 2 bases; bases with no gene match: 3. The chain carries TRBV7-6 and TRBJ2-7, with 7 bases lining up with TRBD2. Sequenced sample: PBMCs or T cells enriched from blood (not recorded which). The TCR was taken from a man aged 25-40 years with acute COVID-19. This CDR3 reads CASSLSSGPYEQYF. The CDR3 nucleotides read TGTGCCAGCAGCTTATCTAGCGGTCCCTACGAGCAGTACTTC.